One sample yielded the 18 T cell receptor beta chains listed below, sequenced in a study of siplizumab effects on memory and regulatory T cells. The protocol was immunoSEQ multiplex PCR, while the TCRdb copy is restricted to in-frame clones and leaves out a portion. In the table there are about 100,000 clones, more than 85% of which are singletons. Specimen: CD4+ T cells sorted from blood. The receptor source for this set is a human donor in good health.

This clone has just a few counts. The rearrangement uses TRBV7-9 and TRBJ1-5; D is undetermined. Germline V CDR1 and CDR2: SEHNR, FQNEAQ (reference sequence). V was cut by 8 bases and J by 0 bases, with 5 bases left in between. This CDR3 comprises 12 residues. The CDR3 DNA reads TGTGCCAGCCGGGATAGCAATCAGCCCCAGCATTTT. Its translation: CASRDSNQPQHF.

The chain employs TRBV7-2 and TRBJ1-1, with 7 nucleotides matching TRBD1. Germline V gene sequence: CDR1 SGHTA, CDR2 FQGNSA. The trim removed 5 bases at V and 5 bases at J, leaving 17 bases unmatched. This CDR3 spans 17 amino acids. The CDR3 DNA reads TGTGCCAGCAGCCGTAGTCGGCGAGGGGGCGCGAGGACTGAAGCTTTCTTT. Translating it yields CASSRSRRGGARTEAFF.

The chain couples TRBV11-2 to TRBJ2-1; unclear D gene. Germline V lookup: CDR1 SGHAT, CDR2 FQNNGV. Trimming left V 2 bases short and J 6 bases short, with 5 bases between. The CDR3 is 12 residues long. CDR3: CASSLFTNEQFF. DNA of the CDR3: TGTGCCAGCAGCTTATTTACCAATGAGCAGTTCTTC.

This rearrangement joins TRBV5-1 to TRBJ1-3, with D perhaps matching TRBD1 (5 bases). Germline V gene sequence: CDR1 SGHRS, CDR2 YFSETQ. The CDR3 sequence is 17 residues long. The germline V and J ends were trimmed by 2 bases and 1 base, with 16 bases remaining between them. This CDR3 is CASSLTGKGESGNTIYF. In nucleotides, the CDR3 is TGCGCCAGCAGCTTAACTGGGAAAGGGGAATCTGGAAACACCATATATTTT.

This chain joins TRBV7-3 and TRBJ2-2; no reliable D call. V lost 4 bases and J 0 bases, leaving 0 bases between the germline ends. This CDR3 spans 12 amino acids. CDR1 is SGHTA, CDR2 FQGTGA, per germline. CDR3 DNA sequence: TGTGCCAGCAGCTCGAACACCGGGGAGCTGTTTTTT. The encoded protein is CASSSNTGELFF. The full variable domain, completed using reference TRBV7-3 and TRBJ2-2, is GAGVSQTPSNKVTEKGKYVELRCDPISGHTALYWYRQSLGQGPEFLIYFQGTGAADDSGLPNDRFFAVRPEGSVSTLKIQRTERGDSAVYLCASSSNTGELFFGEGSRLTVL.

J is TRBJ2-1 and V is TRBV5-1, with 8 positions matching TRBD2. The germline gives CDR1 SGHRS, CDR2 YFSETQ. The V gene end was trimmed by 0 bases and the J gene end by 0 bases; junction bases not matched to a gene: 8. CDR3 size: 18 residues. The CDR3 region is CASSLARGGPLSYNEQFF. DNA for the CDR3: TGCGCCAGCAGCTTGGCTCGCGGGGGGCCTCTCTCCTACAATGAGCAGTTCTTC. The whole variable domain, remainder taken from reference TRBV5-1 and TRBJ2-1, is KAGVTQTPRYLIKTRGQQVTLSCSPISGHRSVSWYQQTPGQGLQFLFEYFSETQRNKGNFPGRFSGRQFSNSRSEMNVSTLELGDSALYLCASSLARGGPLSYNEQFFGPGTRLTVL.

The chain joins TRBV18 to TRBJ1-4, with D possibly matching TRBD1 (6 bases). CDR3 length: 14 amino acids. V lost 8 bases and J lost 0, with 10 bases in between. Germline V gives CDR1 KGHSH, CDR2 LQKENI. Written as DNA, the CDR3 is TGTGCCAGCCAGACAGGAGCAACTAATGAAAAACTGTTTTTT. This sequence encodes CASQTGATNEKLFF.

The rearrangement uses TRBV10-3 and TRBJ2-2; TRBD1 might be the D (6 bases). V shed 8 bases and J shed 5 bases, with 12 bases lying between them. Germline V gene lookup returns CDR1 ENHRY and CDR2 SYGVKD. The length of the CDR3 is 13 residues. In DNA, the CDR3 is TGTGCCATCGGGGGCCTTGGGACCGGGGAGCTGTTTTTT. Residues: CAIGGLGTGELFF.

V is TRBV23-1 and J is TRBJ2-3, with 13 bases aligning to TRBD2. TRBV23-1 is an ORF, with its function uncertain. V gave up 2 bases and J gave up 1 base; unmatched junction bases: 3. The CDR3 is 17 residues long. CDR3 nucleotide sequence: TGCGCCAGCAGTCAAATAGGACTAGCGGGGGGCACAGATACGCAGTATTTT. Protein: CASSQIGLAGGTDTQYF.

This chain uses TRBV19 with TRBJ1-5; D gene ambiguous. CDR1 is LNHDA and CDR2 is SQIVND in the germline V gene (reference sequence). CDR3 size: 14 residues. V was clipped by 6 bases and J by 5 bases, with 14 bases between them. CDR3 DNA: TGTGCCAGTAGCATGACTCTAAGCTATCAGCCCCAGCATTTT. This gives the protein CASSMTLSYQPQHF. The full variable domain, rest sourced from reference TRBV19 and TRBJ1-5, is DGGITQSPKYLFRKEGQNVTLSCEQNLNHDAMYWYRQDPGQGLRLIYYSQIVNDFQKGDIAEGYSVSREKKESFPLTVTSAQKNPTAFYLCASSMTLSYQPQHFGDGTRLSIL.

This chain links TRBV5-6 with TRBJ1-2; D is unclear. V lost 0 bases and J lost 8, with 14 bases in between. The CDR3 extends over 14 amino acids. Per germline, CDR1 SGHDT and CDR2 YYEEEE. DNA for the CDR3: TGTGCCAGCAGCTTGGTGGTCGGTTCGGGGGGCTACACCTTC. Translation: CASSLVVGSGGYTF. Variable domain in full (rest from reference TRBV5-6 and TRBJ1-2): DAGVTQSPTHLIKTRGQQVTLRCSPKSGHDTVSWYQQALGQGPQFIFQYYEEEERQRGNFPDRFSGHQFPNYSSELNVNALLLGDSALYLCASSLVVGSGGYTFGSGTRLTVV.

This clone appeared a single time. Here the CDR3 DNA reads TGCGCCAGCAGCTTGTCAGAGGGCTATACTGGCTACACCTTC. This encodes CASSLSEGYTGYTF. The V and J genes are TRBV5-1 and TRBJ1-2; D is ambiguous. Trimming stripped 1 base from V and 7 bases from J, with 14 bases between. The CDR3 has 14 residues. The germline CDR1 and CDR2 sequences are SGHRS and YFSETQ.

This clone was recorded only once. V usage is TRBV25-1 and J usage is TRBJ1-6; no definite D call. V was shortened by 5 bases and J by 7 bases, with 9 bases between the two germline ends. In germline, CDR1 is MGHDK, CDR2 SYGVNS. The CDR3 runs 13 residues. This CDR3 reads CASSRQDNSPLHF. The DNA for the CDR3 is TGTGCCAGCAGTCGCCAGGACAATTCACCCCTCCACTTT.

This clone occurred once. Here the CDR3 DNA reads TGCGCCAGCAGGTTAGCGGGGGGGCGAGAGGAGACCCAGTACTTC. This translates into CASRLAGGREETQYF. This chain links TRBV5-1 with TRBJ2-5; 11 bases match TRBD2. Trimming at V came to 5 bases and at J to 5 bases, leaving 8 bases not matched to a gene. The CDR3 has 15 residues. Looked up from germline, CDR1 is SGHRS and CDR2 is YFSETQ.

The chain uses TRBV7-2 and TRBJ1-1; no reliable D call. V lost 2 bases to trimming and J lost 1 base, with 14 bases between them. The CDR3 totals 16 residues. Germline V gene data show CDR1 as SGHTA and CDR2 as FQGNSA. Here the CDR3 reads CASSLREGWGNTEAFF. In nucleotides, the CDR3 is TGTGCCAGCAGCTTACGGGAGGGTTGGGGGAACACTGAAGCTTTCTTT.

The chain links TRBV7-9 to TRBJ1-3; D unclear. This CDR3 region has 16 residues. In germline, CDR1 is SEHNR, CDR2 FQNEAQ (reference sequence). V was clipped by 3 bases and J by 0 bases, with 12 bases between them. CDR3: CASSFLGQSSGNTIYF. In nucleotides, the CDR3 is TGTGCCAGCAGCTTCCTCGGGCAGAGCTCTGGAAACACCATATATTTT.

The V gene is TRBV7-2, the J gene TRBJ1-1; D possibly corresponds to TRBD1 (6 bases). Trimming removed 3 bases at V and 11 bases at J, with 22 bases between. The CDR3 runs 15 residues. Germline V gene lookup returns CDR1 SGHTA and CDR2 FQGNSA. The CDR3 sequence: CASSLTGTTNIAAFF. The CDR3 coding sequence is TGTGCCAGCAGCTTGACCGGGACAACTAACATCGCGGCTTTCTTT.

V usage is TRBV2 and J usage is TRBJ2-3, with TRBD2 matching over 8 bases. V dropped 3 bases and J dropped 0; count of bases not matched to a gene: 5. This CDR3 is 16 amino acids long. From germline, CDR1 is SNHLY and CDR2 FYNNEI. This CDR3 is CASSEFSGASTDTQYF. In DNA form, the CDR3 reads TGTGCCAGCAGTGAGTTTAGCGGGGCAAGCACAGATACGCAGTATTTT.